This TCR beta chain appears in the sequencing data of a study of blood T cell repertoires in COVID-19. Study in general: Samples of COVID-19 (acute and convalescent) were obtained from the United States, Italy and Spain.

In the authors' workflow: Estimated nucleated cell counts came from reference gene primer amplification. Clones were sequenced by immunoSEQ multiplex PCR, and TCRdb holds only the in-frame ones, with some missing. That table is the source of V, J and clone size, and D and trimming were worked out from the DNA. The top ten clones hold around a fifth of a sample with around 70,000 clones, about 69% of them seen once. The sequencing input was peripheral blood. This receptor was obtained from an older man with acute or convalescent COVID-19.

The CDR3 loop is CASTPWGGSDNEQFF. The CDR3 bases are TGTGCCAGCACCCCGTGGGGCGGGAGTGACAATGAGCAGTTCTTC. The gene calls are TRBV6-5 and TRBJ2-1, with 7 positions matching TRBD2. The CDR3 contains 15 residues. The germline gives CDR1 MNHEY, CDR2 SVGAGI. J gave up 5 bases and V 7 bases, and 11 bases lay outside the gene matches.